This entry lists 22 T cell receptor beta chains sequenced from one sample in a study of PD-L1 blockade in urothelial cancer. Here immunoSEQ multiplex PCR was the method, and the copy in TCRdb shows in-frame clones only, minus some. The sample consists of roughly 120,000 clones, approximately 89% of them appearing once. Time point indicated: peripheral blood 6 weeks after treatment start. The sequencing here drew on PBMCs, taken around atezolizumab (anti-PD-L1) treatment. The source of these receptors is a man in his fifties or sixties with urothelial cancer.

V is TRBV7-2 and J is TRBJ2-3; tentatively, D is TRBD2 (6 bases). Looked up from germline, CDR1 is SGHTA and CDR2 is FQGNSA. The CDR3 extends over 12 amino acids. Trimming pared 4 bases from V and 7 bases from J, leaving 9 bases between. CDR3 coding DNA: TGTGCCAGCAGCTGGGACTTTTATACGCAGTATTTT. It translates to CASSWDFYTQYF.

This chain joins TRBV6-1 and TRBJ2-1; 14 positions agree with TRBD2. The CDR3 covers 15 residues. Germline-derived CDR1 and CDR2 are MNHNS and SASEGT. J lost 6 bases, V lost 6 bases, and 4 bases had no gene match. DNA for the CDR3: TGTGCCAGCAGCTACGGACTAGCGGGAGGCAATGAGCAGTTCTTC. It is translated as CASSYGLAGGNEQFF.

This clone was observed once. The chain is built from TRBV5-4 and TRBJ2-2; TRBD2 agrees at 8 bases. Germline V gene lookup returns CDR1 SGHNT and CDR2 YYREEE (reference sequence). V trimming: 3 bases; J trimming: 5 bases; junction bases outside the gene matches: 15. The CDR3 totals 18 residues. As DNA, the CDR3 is TGTGCCAGCAGCTCTGTCATCGGGGGGGCCACGCGGACCGGGGAGCTGTTTTTT. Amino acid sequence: CASSSVIGGATRTGELFF.

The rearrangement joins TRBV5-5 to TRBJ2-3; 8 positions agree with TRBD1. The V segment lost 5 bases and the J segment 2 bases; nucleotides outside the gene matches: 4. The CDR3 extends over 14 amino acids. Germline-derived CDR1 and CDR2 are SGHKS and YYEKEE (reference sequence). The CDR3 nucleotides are TGTGCCAGCAGGACAGGGGAGATCACAGATACGCAGTATTTT. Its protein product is CASRTGEITDTQYF.

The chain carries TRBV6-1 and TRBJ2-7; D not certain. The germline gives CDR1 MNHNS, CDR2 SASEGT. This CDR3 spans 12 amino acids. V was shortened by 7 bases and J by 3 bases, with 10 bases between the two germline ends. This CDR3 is CASTRSDYEQYF. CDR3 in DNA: TGTGCCAGCACGCGGAGCGACTACGAGCAGTACTTC.

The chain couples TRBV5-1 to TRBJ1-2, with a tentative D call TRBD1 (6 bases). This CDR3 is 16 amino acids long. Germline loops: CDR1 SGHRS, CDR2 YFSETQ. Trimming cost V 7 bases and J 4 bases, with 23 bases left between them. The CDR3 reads CASEPGTNRESYGYTF. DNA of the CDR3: TGCGCCAGCGAGCCTGGGACCAACAGGGAGAGCTATGGCTACACCTTC.

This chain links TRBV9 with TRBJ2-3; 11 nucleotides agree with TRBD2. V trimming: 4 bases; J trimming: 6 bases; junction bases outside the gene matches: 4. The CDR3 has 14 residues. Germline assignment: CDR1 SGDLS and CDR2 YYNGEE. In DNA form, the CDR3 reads TGTGCCAGCAGCCCTAGCGGGGGGACCGATACGCAGTATTTT. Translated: CASSPSGGTDTQYF.

As DNA, the CDR3 is TGTGCCAGCAGACCCCGGACAGGGGGAGACTCAGATACGCAGTATTTT. Translating it yields CASRPRTGGDSDTQYF. The rearrangement joins TRBV2 to TRBJ2-3, with 10 positions matching TRBD1. The CDR3 is 16 amino acids. The germline CDR1 and CDR2 sequences are SNHLY and FYNNEI. The V and J ends lost 6 bases and 4 bases, in that order; junction bases with no gene match: 10.

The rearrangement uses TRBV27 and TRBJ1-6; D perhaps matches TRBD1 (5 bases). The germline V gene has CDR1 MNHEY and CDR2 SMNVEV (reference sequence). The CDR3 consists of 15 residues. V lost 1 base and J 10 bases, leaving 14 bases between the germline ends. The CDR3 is CASSLLQASGSPLHF. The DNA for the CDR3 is TGTGCCAGCAGTTTATTACAGGCATCAGGATCACCCCTCCACTTT.

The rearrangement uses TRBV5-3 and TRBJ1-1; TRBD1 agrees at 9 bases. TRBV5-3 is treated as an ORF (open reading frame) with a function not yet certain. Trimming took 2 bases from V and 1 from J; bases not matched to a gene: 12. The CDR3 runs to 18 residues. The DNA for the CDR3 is TGTGCCAGAAGCTTTAAGTTAGGACAGGGGTTTAGGAACACTGAAGCTTTCTTT. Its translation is CARSFKLGQGFRNTEAFF.

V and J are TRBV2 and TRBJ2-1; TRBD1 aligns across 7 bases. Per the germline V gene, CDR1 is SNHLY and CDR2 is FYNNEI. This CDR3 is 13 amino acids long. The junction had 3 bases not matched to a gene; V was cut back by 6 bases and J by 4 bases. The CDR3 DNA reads TGTGCCAGCAGCCAGGGACAGTACAATGAGCAGTTCTTC. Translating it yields CASSQGQYNEQFF.

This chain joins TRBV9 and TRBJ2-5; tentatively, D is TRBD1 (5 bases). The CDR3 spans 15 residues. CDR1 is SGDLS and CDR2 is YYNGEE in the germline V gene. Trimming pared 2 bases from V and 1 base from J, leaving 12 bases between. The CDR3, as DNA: TGTGCCAGCAGCGTTGGGCAGGGCTCCCAAGAGACCCAGTACTTC. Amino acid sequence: CASSVGQGSQETQYF.

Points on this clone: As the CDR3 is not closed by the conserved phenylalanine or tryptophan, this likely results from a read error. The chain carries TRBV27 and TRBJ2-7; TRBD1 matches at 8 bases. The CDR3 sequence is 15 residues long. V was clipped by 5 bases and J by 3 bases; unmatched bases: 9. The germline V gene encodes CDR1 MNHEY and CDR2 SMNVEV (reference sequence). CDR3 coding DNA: TGTGCCAGCAGTAACCGAAAACAGGGGGGCTACGAGCAGTACCTC. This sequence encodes CASSNRKQGGYEQYL.

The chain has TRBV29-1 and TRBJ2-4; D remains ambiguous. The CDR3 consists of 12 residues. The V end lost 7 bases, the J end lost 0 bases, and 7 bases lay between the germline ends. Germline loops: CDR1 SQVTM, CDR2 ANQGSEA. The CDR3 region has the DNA TGCAGCGCCTCTCTAGCCAAAAACATTCAGTACTTC. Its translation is CSASLAKNIQYF.

CDR3 loop: CASSPTGAAKNEKLFF. In DNA form, the CDR3 reads TGTGCCAGTAGTCCTACTGGGGCAGCGAAGAATGAAAAACTGTTTTTT. The chain carries TRBV19 and TRBJ1-4; weak D call: TRBD1 (5 bases). Trimming removed 5 bases from V and 5 bases from J, with 18 bases in between. CDR1 is LNHDA and CDR2 is SQIVND in the germline V gene (reference sequence). This CDR3 region has 16 residues.

In nucleotides, the CDR3 is TGTGCCAGCAGTCAGGGACAGGGGGCAGGGGGCTACACCTTC. It is translated as CASSQGQGAGGYTF. This chain links TRBV28 with TRBJ1-2; 12 bases map to TRBD1. From germline, CDR1 is MDHEN and CDR2 SYDVKM. The CDR3 sequence is 14 residues long. Trimming took 5 bases from V and 8 from J; bases not matched to a gene: 6.

The CDR3 here is CASSPPFVHNEQFF. The DNA of the CDR3 is TGTGCCAGCTCACCCCCCTTCGTCCACAATGAGCAGTTCTTC. V is TRBV18 and J is TRBJ2-1; the D is unclear. The V gene's germline CDR1 is KGHSH and CDR2 LQKENI. V lost 3 bases, J lost 5 bases, and 11 bases lay in between. CDR3 size: 14 residues. Drawing the rest from reference TRBV18 and TRBJ2-1, the complete variable domain is NAGVMQNPRHLVRRRGQEARLRCSPMKGHSHVYWYRQLPEEGLKFMVYLQKENIIDESGMPKERFSAEFPKEGPSILRIQQVVRGDSAAYFCASSPPFVHNEQFFGPGTRLTVL.

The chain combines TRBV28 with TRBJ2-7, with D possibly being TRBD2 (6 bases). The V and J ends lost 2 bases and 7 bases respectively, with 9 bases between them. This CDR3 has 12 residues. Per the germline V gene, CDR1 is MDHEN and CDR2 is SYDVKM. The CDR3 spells CASSLQAGEQYF. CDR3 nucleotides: TGTGCCAGCAGTTTACAGGCGGGGGAGCAGTACTTC.

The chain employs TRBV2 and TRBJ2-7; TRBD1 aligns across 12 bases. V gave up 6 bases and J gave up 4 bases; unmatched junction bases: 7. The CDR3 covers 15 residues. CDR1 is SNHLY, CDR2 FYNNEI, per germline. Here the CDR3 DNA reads TGTGCCAGCAGCCTAGGGACAGGGGGCGGTTACGAGCAGTACTTC. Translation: CASSLGTGGGYEQYF. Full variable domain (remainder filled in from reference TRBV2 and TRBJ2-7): EPEVTQTPSHQVTQMGQEVILRCVPISNHLYFYWYRQILGQKVEFLVSFYNNEISEKSEIFDDQFSVERPDGSNFTLKIRSTKLEDSAMYFCASSLGTGGGYEQYFGPGTRLTVT.

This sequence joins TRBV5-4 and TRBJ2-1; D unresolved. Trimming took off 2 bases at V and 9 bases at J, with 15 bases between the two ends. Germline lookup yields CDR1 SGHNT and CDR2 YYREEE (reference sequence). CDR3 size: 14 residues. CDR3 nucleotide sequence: TGTGCCAGCAGCTTTATAGCCGAAGACGGTGAGCAGTTCTTC. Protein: CASSFIAEDGEQFF.

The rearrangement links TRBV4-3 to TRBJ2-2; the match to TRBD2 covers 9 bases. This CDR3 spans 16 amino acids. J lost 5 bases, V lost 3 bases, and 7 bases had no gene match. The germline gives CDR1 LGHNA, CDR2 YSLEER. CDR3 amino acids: CASSQEAGGPTGELFF. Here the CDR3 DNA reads TGCGCCAGCAGCCAGGAGGCGGGGGGGCCTACCGGGGAGCTGTTTTTT.

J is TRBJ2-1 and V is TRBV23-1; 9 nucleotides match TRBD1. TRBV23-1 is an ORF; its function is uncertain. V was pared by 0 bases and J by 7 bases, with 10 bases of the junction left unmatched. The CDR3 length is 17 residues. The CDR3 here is CASSQSNGTGFSNEQFF. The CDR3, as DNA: TGCGCCAGCAGTCAATCAAACGGGACAGGGTTTAGTAATGAGCAGTTCTTC.